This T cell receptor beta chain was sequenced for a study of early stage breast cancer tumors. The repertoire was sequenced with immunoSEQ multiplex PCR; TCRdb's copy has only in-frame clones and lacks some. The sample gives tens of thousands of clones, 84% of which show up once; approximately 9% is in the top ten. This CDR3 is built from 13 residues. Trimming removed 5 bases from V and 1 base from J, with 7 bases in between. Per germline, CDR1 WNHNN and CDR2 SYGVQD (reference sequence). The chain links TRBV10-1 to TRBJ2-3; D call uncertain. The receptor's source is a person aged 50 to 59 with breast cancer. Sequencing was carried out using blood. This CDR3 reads CASSFKGTDTQYF. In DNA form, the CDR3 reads TGCGCCAGCAGTTTCAAAGGCACAGATACGCAGTATTTT.